The 4 T cell receptor beta chains listed next were all sequenced from one sample in a study of cytomegalovirus exposure and HLA in healthy donors. PCR amplification relied on 60 Vbeta primers (plus 13 Jbeta primers). Here immunoSEQ multiplex PCR was the method, and the copy in TCRdb shows in-frame clones only, minus some. This specimen shows about 140,000 clones; the ten leading clones hold 2% to 2.5%. Material for sequencing was PBMCs. The receptors shown here come from a woman between 18 and 29 years old in good health and CMV-seronegative.

The V gene is TRBV19, the J gene TRBJ2-3; tentatively, D is TRBD2 (5 bases). The germline gives CDR1 LNHDA, CDR2 SQIVND (reference sequence). V dropped 3 bases and J dropped 7 bases, with 8 bases sitting between them. This CDR3 contains 12 residues. The CDR3 spells CASSIGENTQYF. The CDR3 DNA follows: TGTGCCAGTAGTATCGGGGAGAATACGCAGTATTTT.

This chain connects TRBV5-5 to TRBJ2-7; D call uncertain. The CDR3 is 12 amino acids. Trimming stripped 4 bases from V and 4 bases from J, with 9 bases between. Germline V lookup: CDR1 SGHKS, CDR2 YYEKEE (reference sequence). The CDR3 here is CASSGQRYEQYF. CDR3 DNA sequence: TGTGCCAGCAGCGGCCAGAGGTACGAGCAGTACTTC.

This sequence joins TRBV2 and TRBJ1-5; TRBD1 might be the D (5 bases). CDR1 is SNHLY and CDR2 is FYNNEI in the germline V gene. The CDR3 sequence is 14 residues long. V was clipped by 6 bases and J by 2 bases, with 11 bases between them. The CDR3 sequence: CASSRDSGNQPQHF. The CDR3 coding sequence is TGTGCCAGCAGCCGCGACAGCGGCAATCAGCCCCAGCATTTT.

V usage is TRBV6-1 and J usage is TRBJ1-1, with 7 bases aligning to TRBD1. This CDR3 region has 15 residues. The germline CDR1 and CDR2 sequences are MNHNS and SASEGT. V was clipped by 4 bases and J by 3 bases; unmatched bases: 8. DNA for the CDR3: TGTGCCAGCAGTGCCCGGACAGGCGGGGACACTGAAGCTTTCTTT. Translation: CASSARTGGDTEAFF.